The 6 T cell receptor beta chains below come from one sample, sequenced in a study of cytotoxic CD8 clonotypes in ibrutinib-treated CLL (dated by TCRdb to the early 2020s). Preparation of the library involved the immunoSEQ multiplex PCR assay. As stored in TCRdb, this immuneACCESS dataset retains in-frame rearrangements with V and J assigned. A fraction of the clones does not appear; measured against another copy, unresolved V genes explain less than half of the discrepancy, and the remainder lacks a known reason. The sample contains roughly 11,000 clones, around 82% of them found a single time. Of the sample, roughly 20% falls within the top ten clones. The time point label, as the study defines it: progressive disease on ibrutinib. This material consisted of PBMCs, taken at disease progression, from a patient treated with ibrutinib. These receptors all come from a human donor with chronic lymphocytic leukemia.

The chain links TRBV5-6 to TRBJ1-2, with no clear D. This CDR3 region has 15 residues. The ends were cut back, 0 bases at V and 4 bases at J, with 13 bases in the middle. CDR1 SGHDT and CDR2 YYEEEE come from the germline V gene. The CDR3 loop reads CASSLDTGRIYGYTF. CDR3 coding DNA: TGTGCCAGCAGCTTGGACACGGGCAGGATCTATGGCTACACCTTC. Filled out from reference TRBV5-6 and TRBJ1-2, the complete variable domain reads DAGVTQSPTHLIKTRGQQVTLRCSPKSGHDTVSWYQQALGQGPQFIFQYYEEEERQRGNFPDRFSGHQFPNYSSELNVNALLLGDSALYLCASSLDTGRIYGYTFGSGTRLTVV.

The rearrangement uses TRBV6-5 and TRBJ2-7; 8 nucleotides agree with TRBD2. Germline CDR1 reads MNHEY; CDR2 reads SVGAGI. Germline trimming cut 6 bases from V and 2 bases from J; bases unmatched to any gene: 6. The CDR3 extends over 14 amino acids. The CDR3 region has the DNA TGTGCCAGCAGAGACGGCGGGAGGACCTACGAGCAGTACTTC. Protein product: CASRDGGRTYEQYF.

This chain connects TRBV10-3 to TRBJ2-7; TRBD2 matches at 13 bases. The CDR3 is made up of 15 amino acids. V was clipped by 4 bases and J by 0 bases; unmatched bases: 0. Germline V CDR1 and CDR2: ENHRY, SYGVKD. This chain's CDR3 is CAISGTSGSSYEQYF. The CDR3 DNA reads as TGTGCCATCAGTGGGACTAGCGGGAGCTCCTACGAGCAGTACTTC.

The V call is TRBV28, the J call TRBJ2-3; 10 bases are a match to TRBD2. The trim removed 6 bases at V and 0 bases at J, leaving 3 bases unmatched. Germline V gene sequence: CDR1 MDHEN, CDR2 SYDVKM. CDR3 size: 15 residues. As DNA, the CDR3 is TGTGCCAGCAGCCGTAGCGGGAGGAGCACAGATACGCAGTATTTT. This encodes CASSRSGRSTDTQYF.

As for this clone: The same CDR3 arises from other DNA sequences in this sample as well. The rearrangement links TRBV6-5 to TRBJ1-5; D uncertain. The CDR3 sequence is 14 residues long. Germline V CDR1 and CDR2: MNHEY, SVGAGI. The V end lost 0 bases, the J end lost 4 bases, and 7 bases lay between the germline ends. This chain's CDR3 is CASSYSAGNQPQHF. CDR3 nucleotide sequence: TGTGCCAGCAGTTACTCGGCCGGGAATCAGCCCCAGCATTTT.

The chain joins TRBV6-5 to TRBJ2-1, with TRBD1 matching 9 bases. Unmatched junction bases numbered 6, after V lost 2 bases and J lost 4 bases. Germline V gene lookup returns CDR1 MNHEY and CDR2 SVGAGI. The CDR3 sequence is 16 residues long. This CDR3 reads CASSYDPGTGYNEQFF. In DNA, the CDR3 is TGTGCCAGCAGTTACGATCCAGGGACAGGGTACAATGAGCAGTTCTTC.